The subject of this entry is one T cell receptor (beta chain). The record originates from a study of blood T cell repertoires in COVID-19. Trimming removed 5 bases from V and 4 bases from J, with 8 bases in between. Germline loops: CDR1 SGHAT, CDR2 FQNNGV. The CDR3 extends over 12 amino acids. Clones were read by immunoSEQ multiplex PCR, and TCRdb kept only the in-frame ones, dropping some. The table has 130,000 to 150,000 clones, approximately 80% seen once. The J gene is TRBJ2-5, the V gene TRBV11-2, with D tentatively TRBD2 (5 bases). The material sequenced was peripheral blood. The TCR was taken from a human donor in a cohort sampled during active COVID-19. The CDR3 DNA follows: TGTGCCAGCAGCCCGGGGAGAGAGACCCAGTACTTC. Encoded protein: CASSPGRETQYF.